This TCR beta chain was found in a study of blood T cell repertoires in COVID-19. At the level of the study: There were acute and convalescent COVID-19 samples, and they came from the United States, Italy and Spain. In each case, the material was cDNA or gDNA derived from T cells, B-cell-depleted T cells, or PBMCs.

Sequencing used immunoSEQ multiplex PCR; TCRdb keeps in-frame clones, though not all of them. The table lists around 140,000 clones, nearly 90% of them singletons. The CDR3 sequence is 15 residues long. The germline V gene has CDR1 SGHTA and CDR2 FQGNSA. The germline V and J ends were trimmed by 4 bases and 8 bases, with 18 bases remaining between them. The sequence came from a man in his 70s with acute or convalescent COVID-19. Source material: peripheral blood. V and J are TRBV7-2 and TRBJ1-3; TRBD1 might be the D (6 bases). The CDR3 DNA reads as TGTGCCAGCAGCTCTGGACAGCTCAGGAGACACACCATATATTTT. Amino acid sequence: CASSSGQLRRHTIYF.